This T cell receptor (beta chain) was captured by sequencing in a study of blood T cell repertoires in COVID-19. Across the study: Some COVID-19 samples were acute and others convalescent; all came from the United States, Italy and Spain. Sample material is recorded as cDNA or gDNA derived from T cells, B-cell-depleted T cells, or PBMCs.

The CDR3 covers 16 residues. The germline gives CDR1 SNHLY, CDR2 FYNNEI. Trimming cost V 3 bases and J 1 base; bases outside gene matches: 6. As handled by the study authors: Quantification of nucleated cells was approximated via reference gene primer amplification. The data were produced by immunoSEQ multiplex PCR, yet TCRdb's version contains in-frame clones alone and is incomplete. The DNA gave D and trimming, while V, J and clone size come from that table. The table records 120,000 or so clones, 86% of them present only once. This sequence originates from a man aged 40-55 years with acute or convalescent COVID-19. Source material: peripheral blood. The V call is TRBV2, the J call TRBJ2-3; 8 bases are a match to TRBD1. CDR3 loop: CASSENRGAGTDTQYF. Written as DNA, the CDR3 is TGTGCCAGCAGTGAGAACAGGGGGGCGGGCACAGATACGCAGTATTTT.